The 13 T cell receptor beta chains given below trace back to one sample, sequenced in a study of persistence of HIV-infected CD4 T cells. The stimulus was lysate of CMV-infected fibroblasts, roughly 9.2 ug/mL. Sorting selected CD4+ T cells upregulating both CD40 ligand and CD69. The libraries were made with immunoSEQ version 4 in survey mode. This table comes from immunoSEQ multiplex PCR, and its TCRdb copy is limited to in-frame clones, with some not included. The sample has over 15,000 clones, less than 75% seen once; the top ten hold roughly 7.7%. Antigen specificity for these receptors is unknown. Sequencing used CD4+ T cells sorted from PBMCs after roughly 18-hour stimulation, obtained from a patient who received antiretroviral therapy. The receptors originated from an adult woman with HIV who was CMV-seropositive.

CDR3 in DNA: TGTGCCAGCAGCGTAGCACAGGGGGGGAACACTGAAGCTTTCTTT. This gives the protein CASSVAQGGNTEAFF. V is TRBV9 and J is TRBJ1-1; 8 nucleotides agree with TRBD1. J lost 1 base, V lost 0 bases, and 2 bases had no gene match. This CDR3 has 15 residues. Germline V gene data show CDR1 as SGDLS and CDR2 as YYNGEE.

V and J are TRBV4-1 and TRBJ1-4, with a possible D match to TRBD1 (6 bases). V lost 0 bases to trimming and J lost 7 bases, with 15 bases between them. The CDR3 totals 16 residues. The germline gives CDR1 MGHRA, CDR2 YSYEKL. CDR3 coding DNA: TGCGCCAGCAGCCAAGATCTAGGGGGGGGAGGTGAAAAACTGTTTTTT. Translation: CASSQDLGGGGEKLFF.

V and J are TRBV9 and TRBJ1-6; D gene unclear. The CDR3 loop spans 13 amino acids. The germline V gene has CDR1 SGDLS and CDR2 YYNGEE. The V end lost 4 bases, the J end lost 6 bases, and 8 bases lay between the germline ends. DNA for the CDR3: TGTGCCAGCAGCCCCCCCTCTAATTCACCCCTCCACTTT. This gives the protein CASSPPSNSPLHF.

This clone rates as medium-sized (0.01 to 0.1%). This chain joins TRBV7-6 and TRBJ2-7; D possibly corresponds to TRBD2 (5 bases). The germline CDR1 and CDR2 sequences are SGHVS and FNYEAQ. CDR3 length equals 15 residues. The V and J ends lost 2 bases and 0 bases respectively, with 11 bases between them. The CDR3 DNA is TGTGCCAGCAGCTTACGTGGACTGAGCTCCTACGAGCAGTACTTC. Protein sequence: CASSLRGLSSYEQYF.

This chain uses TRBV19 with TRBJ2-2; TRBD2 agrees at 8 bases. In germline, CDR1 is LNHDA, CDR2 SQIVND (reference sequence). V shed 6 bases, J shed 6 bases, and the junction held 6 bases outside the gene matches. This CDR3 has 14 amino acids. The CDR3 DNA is TGTGCCAGTAGGTCTGGACTAGCTTCCGGGGAGCTGTTTTTT. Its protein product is CASRSGLASGELFF.

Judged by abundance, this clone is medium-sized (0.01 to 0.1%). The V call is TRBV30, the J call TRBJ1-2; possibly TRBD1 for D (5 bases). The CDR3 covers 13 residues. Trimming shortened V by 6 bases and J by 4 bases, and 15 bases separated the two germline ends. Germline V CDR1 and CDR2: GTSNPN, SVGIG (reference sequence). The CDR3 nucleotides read TGTGCCTGTCCTTGGGACGGGGCCTATGGCTACACCTTC. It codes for CACPWDGAYGYTF.

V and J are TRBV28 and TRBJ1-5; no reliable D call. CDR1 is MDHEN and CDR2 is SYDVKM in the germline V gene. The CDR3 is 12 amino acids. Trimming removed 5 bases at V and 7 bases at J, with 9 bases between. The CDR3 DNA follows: TGTGCCAGCAGTCAGGAGGTCCAGCCCCAGCATTTT. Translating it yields CASSQEVQPQHF.

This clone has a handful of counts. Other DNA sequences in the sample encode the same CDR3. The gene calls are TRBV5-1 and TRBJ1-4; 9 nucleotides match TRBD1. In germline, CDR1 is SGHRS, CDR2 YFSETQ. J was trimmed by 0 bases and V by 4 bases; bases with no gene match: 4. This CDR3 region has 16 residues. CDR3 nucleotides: TGCGCCAGCAGCCCGGGACAGGGAACAACTAATGAAAAACTGTTTTTT. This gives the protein CASSPGQGTTNEKLFF. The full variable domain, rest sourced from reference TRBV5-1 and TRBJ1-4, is KAGVTQTPRYLIKTRGQQVTLSCSPISGHRSVSWYQQTPGQGLQFLFEYFSETQRNKGNFPGRFSGRQFSNSRSEMNVSTLELGDSALYLCASSPGQGTTNEKLFFGSGTQLSVL.

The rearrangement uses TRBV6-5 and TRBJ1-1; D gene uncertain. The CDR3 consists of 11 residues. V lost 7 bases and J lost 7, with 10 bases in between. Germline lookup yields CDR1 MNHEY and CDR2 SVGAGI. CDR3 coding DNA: TGTGCCAGCATTTCCGCTTATGAAGCTTTCTTT. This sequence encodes CASISAYEAFF.

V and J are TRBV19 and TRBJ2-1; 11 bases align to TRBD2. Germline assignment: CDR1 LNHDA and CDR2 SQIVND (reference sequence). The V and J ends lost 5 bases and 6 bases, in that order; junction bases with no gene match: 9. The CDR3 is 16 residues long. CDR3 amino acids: CASSGQLAGAVNEQFF. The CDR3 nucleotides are TGTGCCAGTAGTGGCCAACTAGCGGGGGCGGTCAATGAGCAGTTCTTC.

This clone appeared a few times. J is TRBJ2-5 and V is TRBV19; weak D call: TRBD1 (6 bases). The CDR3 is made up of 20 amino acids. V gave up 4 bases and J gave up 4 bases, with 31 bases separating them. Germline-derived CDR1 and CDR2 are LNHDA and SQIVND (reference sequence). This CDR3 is CASSTRGKGFQKTNRETQYF. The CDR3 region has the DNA TGTGCCAGTAGTACAAGGGGGAAGGGTTTTCAAAAGACGAACCGAGAGACCCAGTACTTC.

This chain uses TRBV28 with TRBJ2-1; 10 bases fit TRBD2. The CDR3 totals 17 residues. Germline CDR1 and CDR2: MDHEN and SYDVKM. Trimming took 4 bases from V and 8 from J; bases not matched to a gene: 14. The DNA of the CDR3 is TGTGCCAGCAGTTCGCTAGCGGGGGTATTTCTTGAGGATGAGCAGTTCTTC. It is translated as CASSSLAGVFLEDEQFF.

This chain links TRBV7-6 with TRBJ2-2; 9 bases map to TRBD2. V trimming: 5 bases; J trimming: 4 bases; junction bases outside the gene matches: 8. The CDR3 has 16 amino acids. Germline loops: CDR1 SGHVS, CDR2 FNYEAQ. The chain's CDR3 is CASSLGTGLATGELFF. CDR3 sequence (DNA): TGTGCCAGCAGCCTAGGGACGGGACTAGCCACCGGGGAGCTGTTTTTT.